This TCR beta chain was profiled in a study of tumor-infiltrating lymphocytes in primary liver carcinoma. A constant-region primer primed TCR beta cDNA synthesis from roughly 510 ng of total RNA. Libraries covering TCR beta were generated through three nested multiplex PCR rounds (using a slightly modified ARM-PCR). Both of the initial two PCR rounds ran for about 9 cycles and employed TRBV1-TRBV30 forward primers alongside a C-beta reverse primer. TCRdb reanalysed the multiplex PCR reads using MiXCR and keeps one entry per CDR3 protein. The table has about 200,000 distinct CDR3 sequences, less than 75% seen once; the top ten hold around 7.1%. Germline assignment: CDR1 MNHNS and CDR2 SASEGT. The CDR3 spans 14 residues. The ends lost 4 bases at V and 4 bases at J; junction bases unmatched: 4. This clonotype was seen repeatedly, ten times or more. It was unsorted whole blood that yielded blood RNA, and germline DNA was also extracted.

The V call is TRBV6-1, the J call TRBJ2-1; 7 positions match TRBD2. The receptor's source is a woman between 55 and 75 years old with primary liver carcinoma and hepatitis B virus infection. The sequenced sample was peripheral blood. The CDR3 spells CASSVSGPYNEQFF. The CDR3 nucleotides are TGTGCCAGCAGTGTTAGCGGGCCTTACAATGAGCAGTTCTTC.